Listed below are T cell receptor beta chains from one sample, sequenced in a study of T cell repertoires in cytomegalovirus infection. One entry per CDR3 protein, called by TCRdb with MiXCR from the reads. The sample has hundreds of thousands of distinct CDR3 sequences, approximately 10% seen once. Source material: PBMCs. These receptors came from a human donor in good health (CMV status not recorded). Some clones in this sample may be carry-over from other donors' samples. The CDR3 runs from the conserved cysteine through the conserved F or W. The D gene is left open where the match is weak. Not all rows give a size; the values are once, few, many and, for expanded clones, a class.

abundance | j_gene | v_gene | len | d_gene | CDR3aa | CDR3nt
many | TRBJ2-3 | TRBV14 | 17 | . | CASSPWAVAQQTDTQYF | TGTGCCAGCAGCCCCTGGGCGGTAGCGCAACAGACAGATACGCAGTATTTT
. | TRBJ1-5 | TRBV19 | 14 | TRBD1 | CASNMGTGNQPQHF | TGTGCCAGTAATATGGGGACAGGGAATCAGCCCCAGCATTTT
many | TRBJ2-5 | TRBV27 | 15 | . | CASSFRFLGSETQYF | TGTGCCAGCAGTTTTCGGTTCCTCGGAAGCGAGACCCAGTACTTC
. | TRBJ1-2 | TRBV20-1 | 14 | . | CSATDRLTNYGYTF | TGCAGTGCAACCGACAGACTTACTAACTATGGCTACACCTTC
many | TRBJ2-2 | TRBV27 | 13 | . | CASRPLGAGELFF | TGTGCCAGCCGCCCCCTCGGGGCCGGGGAGCTGTTTTTT
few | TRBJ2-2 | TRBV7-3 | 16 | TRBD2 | CASSESSGVNTGELFF | TGTGCCAGCAGCGAGTCTAGCGGGGTGAACACCGGGGAGCTGTTTTTT
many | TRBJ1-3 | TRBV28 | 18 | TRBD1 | CASIRTGPLPFSGNTIYF | TGTGCCAGCATCAGGACAGGGCCTCTACCCTTCTCTGGAAACACCATATATTTT
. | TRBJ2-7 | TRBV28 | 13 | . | CASSAGNSYEQYF | TGTGCCAGCAGTGCAGGGAATTCCTACGAGCAGTACTTC
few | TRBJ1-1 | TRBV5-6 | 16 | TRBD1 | CASRTSRTGVATEAFF | TGTGCCAGCAGGACTTCCCGGACAGGGGTGGCGACTGAAGCTTTCTTT
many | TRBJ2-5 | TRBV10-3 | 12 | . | CAISDESETQYF | TGTGCCATCAGTGACGAATCGGAGACCCAGTACTTC
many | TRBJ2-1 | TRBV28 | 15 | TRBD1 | CASGLWDRGDNEQFF | TGTGCCAGCGGTCTATGGGACAGGGGTGACAATGAGCAGTTCTTC
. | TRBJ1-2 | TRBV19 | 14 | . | CASSIMDSLYGYTF | TGTGCCAGTAGTATAATGGACAGTCTCTATGGCTACACCTTC
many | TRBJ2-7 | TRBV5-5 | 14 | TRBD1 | CASSPDRVVYEQYF | TGTGCCAGCAGCCCGGACAGGGTGGTCTACGAGCAGTACTTC
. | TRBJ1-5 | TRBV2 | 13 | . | CASSDLQGQPQHF | TGTGCCAGCAGCGACCTACAGGGTCAGCCCCAGCATTTT
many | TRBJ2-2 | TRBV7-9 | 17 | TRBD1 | CASRTFSGTGYTGELFF | TGTGCCAGCAGAACCTTCTCCGGGACAGGATACACCGGGGAGCTGTTTTTT
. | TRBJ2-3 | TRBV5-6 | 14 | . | CASSQEASGDTQYF | TGTGCCAGCAGCCAAGAAGCCTCGGGAGATACGCAGTATTTT
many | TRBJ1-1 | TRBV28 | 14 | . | CASTWGARNTEAFF | TGTGCCAGCACCTGGGGGGCTAGGAACACTGAAGCTTTCTTT
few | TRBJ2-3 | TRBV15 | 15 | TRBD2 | CATSRERLAGGTQYF | TGTGCCACCAGCAGAGAAAGACTAGCGGGAGGGACGCAGTATTTT
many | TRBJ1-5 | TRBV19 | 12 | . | CASSIPGKPQHF | TGTGCCAGTAGTATCCCGGGTAAGCCCCAGCATTTT
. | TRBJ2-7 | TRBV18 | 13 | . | CASSQGAGREQYF | TGTGCCAGCTCCCAAGGGGCAGGACGCGAGCAGTACTTC
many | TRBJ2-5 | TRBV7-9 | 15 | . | CASSFTHQYQETQYF | TGTGCCAGCAGCTTCACGCACCAGTACCAAGAGACCCAGTACTTC
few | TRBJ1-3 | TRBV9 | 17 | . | CASSVGRGSRFGNTIYF | TGTGCCAGCAGCGTAGGAAGAGGGTCCCGCTTTGGAAACACCATATATTTT
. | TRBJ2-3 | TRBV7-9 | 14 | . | CASSARDSTDTQYF | TGTGCCAGCAGCGCTCGGGACTCCACAGATACGCAGTATTTT
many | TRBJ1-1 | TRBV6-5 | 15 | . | CASSNQQGGSLTAFF | TGTGCCAGCAGTAATCAACAGGGCGGCAGCTTGACAGCTTTCTTT
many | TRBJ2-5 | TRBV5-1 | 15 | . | CASSLVDSLQETQYF | TGCGCCAGCAGCTTGGTGGACTCCCTTCAGGAGACCCAGTACTTC
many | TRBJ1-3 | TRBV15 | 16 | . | CATSRALVSTGNTIYF | TGTGCCACCAGCAGAGCCCTGGTCTCTACTGGAAACACCATATATTTT
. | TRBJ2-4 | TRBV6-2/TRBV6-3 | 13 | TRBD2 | CASSRGGKNIQYF | TGTGCCAGCAGTCGCGGGGGCAAAAACATTCAGTACTTC
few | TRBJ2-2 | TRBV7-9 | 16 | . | CASSGGVDAHTGELFF | TGTGCCAGCAGCGGCGGAGTCGATGCTCACACCGGGGAGCTGTTTTTT
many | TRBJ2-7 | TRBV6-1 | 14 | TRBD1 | CASNLGTGKYEQYF | TGTGCCAGCAATTTGGGGACAGGGAAATACGAGCAGTACTTC